This T cell receptor beta chain was profiled in a study of PD-1 blockade in mismatch repair-deficient tumors. The CDR3 has 19 amino acids. CDR1 is MNHNS, CDR2 SASEGT, per germline. Trimming cost V 0 bases and J 2 bases; bases outside gene matches: 13. Sequencing used immunoSEQ multiplex PCR; TCRdb keeps in-frame clones, though not all of them. The sample consists of roughly 37,000 clones, approximately 83% of them appearing once. This chain uses TRBV6-1 with TRBJ2-4, with TRBD2 identical over 7 bases. This receptor was obtained from an adult with mismatch repair-deficient cancer. The sequencing used PBMCs, collected roughly 40 weeks after starting pembrolizumab. The CDR3 DNA is TGTGCCAGCAGTGAAGCGCCCCGAGGGGCGGGAGCGCCCAAAAACATTCAGTACTTC. Residues: CASSEAPRGAGAPKNIQYF.